Each of the 11 T cell receptor beta chains below was sequenced from the same sample in a study of blood T cell repertoires in COVID-19. Libraries were prepared by immunoSEQ multiplex PCR; TCRdb keeps only in-frame clonotypes and omits some of them. The sample includes 90,000 to 95,000 clones, around 90% of them seen just once. The sequenced sample was peripheral blood. The receptors stem from an elderly woman with active COVID-19.

The V call is TRBV19, the J call TRBJ2-7, with 9 bases lining up with TRBD1. The CDR3 covers 16 residues. The V gene's germline CDR1 is LNHDA and CDR2 SQIVND (reference sequence). V shed 4 bases and J 6 bases; nucleotides not matched to a gene: 13. The CDR3 spells CASSRDTGQGLREQYF. Written as DNA, the CDR3 is TGTGCCAGTAGTAGGGACACGGGACAGGGACTTCGCGAGCAGTACTTC.

This rearrangement joins TRBV9 to TRBJ1-6; D unclear. Germline assignment: CDR1 SGDLS and CDR2 YYNGEE. The CDR3 has 16 residues. V was trimmed by 4 bases and J by 9 bases, leaving 20 bases between them. The CDR3 is CASSSGSPTVSSPLHF. For the CDR3, the DNA is TGTGCCAGCAGCAGCGGGAGCCCTACAGTGAGTTCACCCCTCCACTTT.

The CDR3 region has the DNA TGTGCCAGCAGCCACGACGGGTACGAACTACGTGAGCAGTACTTC. This encodes CASSHDGYELREQYF. This chain joins TRBV6-5 and TRBJ2-7; no clear D gene. CDR1 and CDR2 (germline): MNHEY, SVGAGI. The CDR3 runs 15 residues. V was trimmed by 6 bases and J by 7 bases, leaving 22 bases between them.

The V and J genes are TRBV20-1 and TRBJ2-7; 8 bases map to TRBD1. V lost 3 bases, J lost 7 bases, and 11 bases stayed unmatched. The CDR3 length is 14 residues. CDR1 is DFQATT, CDR2 SNEGSKA, per germline (reference sequence). As DNA, the CDR3 is TGCAGTGCTAGTTTCCAGGACAGGGCGAATGAGCAGTACTTC. Protein sequence: CSASFQDRANEQYF.

CDR3: CASSLAGGYGYTF. The CDR3 coding sequence is TGTGCCAGCAGCCTCGCAGGGGGCTATGGCTACACCTTC. The chain links TRBV11-2 to TRBJ1-2; the match to TRBD1 covers 7 bases. CDR3 length equals 13 residues. Trimming removed 5 bases from V and 4 bases from J; junction bases left unmatched: 4. Germline CDR1 reads SGHAT; CDR2 reads FQNNGV.

This chain uses TRBV6-2 or TRBV6-3 with TRBJ2-7; D is perhaps TRBD2 (6 bases). The CDR3 spans 13 residues. The V gene's germline CDR1 is MNHEY and CDR2 SVGEGT. Trimming cost V 3 bases and J 7 bases, with 13 bases left between them. CDR3 region: CASSYETAGEQYF. The CDR3 DNA is TGTGCCAGCAGTTATGAAACGGCGGGGGAGCAGTACTTC.

The rearrangement links TRBV9 to TRBJ1-2, with TRBD1 matching 7 bases. The CDR3 runs to 15 residues. With V trimmed by 4 bases and J by 0 bases, 6 bases remained unmatched. Looked up from germline, CDR1 is SGDLS and CDR2 is YYNGEE. The CDR3 bases are TGTGCCAGCAGCAAAACAGGGGATACTAACTATGGCTACACCTTC. Translating gives CASSKTGDTNYGYTF.

J is TRBJ2-1 and V is TRBV7-9, with a possible D match to TRBD2 (6 bases). The CDR3 spans 14 residues. The V end was cut by 1 base, the J end by 8 bases, with 12 bases between. Germline loops: CDR1 SEHNR, CDR2 FQNEAQ (reference sequence). CDR3 amino acids: CASSLGTGVHEQFF. The CDR3 DNA is TGTGCCAGCAGCTTAGGGACGGGGGTCCATGAGCAGTTCTTC.

V gene TRBV14 combines with J gene TRBJ1-1; D is undetermined. The V and J ends lost 6 bases and 3 bases respectively, with 20 bases between them. Germline V gives CDR1 SGHDN, CDR2 FVKESK. The CDR3 sequence is 16 residues long. The DNA of the CDR3 is TGTGCCAGCAGGAGGTCCGCCGGTGGGGAGGACACTGAAGCTTTCTTT. Translated: CASRRSAGGEDTEAFF.

This clone was counted a single time. The chain has TRBV11-2 and TRBJ2-5, with no clear D. The CDR3 consists of 11 residues. The V gene's germline CDR1 is SGHAT and CDR2 FQNNGV. Trimming stripped 5 bases from V and 5 bases from J, with 6 bases between. The CDR3 here is CASSPLETQYF. Written as DNA, the CDR3 is TGTGCCAGCAGCCCCCTGGAGACCCAGTACTTC.

V usage is TRBV11-3 and J usage is TRBJ2-3, with no clear D. The CDR3 runs to 12 residues. V lost 5 bases, J lost 1 base, and 4 bases lay in between. Germline V gene lookup returns CDR1 SGHNT and CDR2 YENEEA. CDR3 in DNA: TGTGCCAGCAGCACGGGCACAGATACGCAGTATTTT. Amino acid sequence: CASSTGTDTQYF.